The clone carrying this T cell receptor (beta chain) was detected a few times. No antigen is known for it. This sample was taken from a study of CD8+ T cells in alopecia areata. The CDR3 contains 13 residues. Germline CDR1 MGHRA, CDR2 YSYEKL. The V and J ends lost 4 bases and 4 bases respectively, with 11 bases between them. General study points: Mice showed clearer TCR sharing than patients did, a gap that was possibly HLA-related.

The authors extracted RNA and reverse transcribed it into cDNA as the sequencing template. TCRdb's copy holds only in-frame clones and misses some; the assay was immunoSEQ multiplex PCR. The sample yields 100,000 to 150,000 clones, roughly 50% seen once. The TCR was taken from a human donor with alopecia areata. J is TRBJ2-7 and V is TRBV4-1; D not certain. The sample was NKG2D-low CD8+ T cells sorted from blood. The CDR3 DNA reads as TGCGCCAGCAGCCCCCCCTTAGGATACGAGCAGTACTTC. Translation: CASSPPLGYEQYF.